This T cell receptor beta chain was sequenced for a study of PD-L1 blockade in urothelial cancer. The junction had 14 bases not matched to a gene; V was cut back by 8 bases and J by 6 bases. This CDR3 is built from 15 residues. Germline CDR1 MNHEY, CDR2 SMNVEV (reference sequence). The time point denotes: peripheral blood 6 weeks after treatment start. Assay used: immunoSEQ multiplex PCR; TCRdb lists only in-frame clones, some missing. The data contain about 120,000 clones, roughly 91% of them seen just once; the ten biggest clones take up roughly 1.8%. The receptor was isolated from a man aged 55-75 years with urothelial cancer. This chain joins TRBV27 and TRBJ2-3, with 7 bases lining up with TRBD2. The sequences come from PBMCs, collected around atezolizumab (anti-PD-L1) treatment. The CDR3 loop is CASGWLGGGTDTQYF. CDR3 sequence (DNA): TGTGCCAGCGGATGGTTGGGCGGGGGAACGGATACGCAGTATTTT.